The source of this T cell receptor (beta chain) is a study of cytomegalovirus exposure and HLA in healthy donors. This PCR relied on a set of 60 Vbeta primers and 13 Jbeta primers. Assay used: immunoSEQ multiplex PCR; TCRdb lists only in-frame clones, some missing. The repertoire holds some 97,000 clones, with about 77% as singletons. The V and J ends lost 5 bases and 3 bases respectively, with 11 bases between them. The CDR3 totals 13 residues. Germline CDR1 reads SGHAT; CDR2 reads FQNNGV. The clonotype comes from a woman aged 50 to 65 in good health and CMV-seropositive. This chain connects TRBV11-2 to TRBJ2-7; TRBD1 is a possible D gene (6 bases). Input material: PBMCs. CDR3 DNA: TGTGCCAGCAGCGACAGGACAGACTACGAGCAGTACTTC. As protein: CASSDRTDYEQYF.